This TCR beta chain originates from a study of blood T cell repertoires in COVID-19. Across the study: Italy, Spain and the United States were the sources of the convalescent and acute COVID-19 samples. Sources were T cells, B-cell-depleted T cells, or PBMCs; the material itself was cDNA or gDNA.

Per the original methods: For nucleated cells, counts were estimated from reference gene primer amplification. Clones were read by immunoSEQ multiplex PCR, and TCRdb kept only the in-frame ones, dropping some. V, J and clone size reflect that table, while D and trimming were determined from the DNA. This repertoire shows 20,000 to 30,000 clones, 90% found once; its top ten account for approximately 7.6%. Trimming removed 5 bases from V and 10 bases from J; junction bases left unmatched: 17. CDR1 is MDHEN and CDR2 is SYDVKM in the germline V gene. CDR3 length: 17 amino acids. Source material: peripheral blood. This TCR was recovered from a human donor in a cohort sampled during active COVID-19. The gene calls are TRBV28 and TRBJ2-1, with 10 bases that match TRBD1. CDR3 DNA sequence: TGTGCCAGCAGTCAACCCGCCGGGACAGGGGCCATTCAGGAGCAGTTCTTC. Translating it yields CASSQPAGTGAIQEQFF.